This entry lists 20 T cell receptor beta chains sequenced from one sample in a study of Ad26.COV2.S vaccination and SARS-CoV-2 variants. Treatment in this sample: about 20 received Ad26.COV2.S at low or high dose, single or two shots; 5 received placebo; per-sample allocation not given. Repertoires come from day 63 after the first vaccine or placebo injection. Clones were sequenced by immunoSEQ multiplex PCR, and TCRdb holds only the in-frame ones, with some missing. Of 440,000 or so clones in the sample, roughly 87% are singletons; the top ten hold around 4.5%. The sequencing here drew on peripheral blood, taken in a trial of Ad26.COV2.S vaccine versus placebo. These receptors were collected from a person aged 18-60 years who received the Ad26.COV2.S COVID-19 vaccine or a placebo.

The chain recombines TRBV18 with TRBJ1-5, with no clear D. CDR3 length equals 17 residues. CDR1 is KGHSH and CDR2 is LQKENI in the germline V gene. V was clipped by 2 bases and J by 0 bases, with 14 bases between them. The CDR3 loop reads CASSPEKPHFSNQPQHF. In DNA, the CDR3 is TGTGCCAGCTCACCAGAAAAGCCACACTTTAGCAATCAGCCCCAGCATTTT.

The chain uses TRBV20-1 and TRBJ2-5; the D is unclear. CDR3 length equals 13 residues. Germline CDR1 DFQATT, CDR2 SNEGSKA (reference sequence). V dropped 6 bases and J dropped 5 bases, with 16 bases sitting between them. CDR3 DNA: TGCAGTGCCAGTCCCCCGGGTTCGGAGACCCAGTACTTC. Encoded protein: CSASPPGSETQYF.

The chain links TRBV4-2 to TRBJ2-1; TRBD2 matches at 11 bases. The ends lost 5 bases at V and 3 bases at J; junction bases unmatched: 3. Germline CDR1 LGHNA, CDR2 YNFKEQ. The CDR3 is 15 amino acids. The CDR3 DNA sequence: TGTGCCAGCAGCGGGGGACTAGCGGACTACAATGAGCAGTTCTTC. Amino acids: CASSGGLADYNEQFF.

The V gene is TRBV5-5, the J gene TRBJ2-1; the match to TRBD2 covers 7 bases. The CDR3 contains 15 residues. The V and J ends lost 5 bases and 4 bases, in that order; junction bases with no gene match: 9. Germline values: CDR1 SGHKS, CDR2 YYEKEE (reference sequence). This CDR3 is CASRPSSGGYNEQFF. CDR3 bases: TGTGCCAGCAGGCCGTCTAGCGGAGGGTACAATGAGCAGTTCTTC.

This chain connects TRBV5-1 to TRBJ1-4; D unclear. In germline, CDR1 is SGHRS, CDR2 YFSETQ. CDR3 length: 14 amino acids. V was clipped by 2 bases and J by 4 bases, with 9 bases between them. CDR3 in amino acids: CASSFDQVNEKLFF. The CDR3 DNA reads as TGCGCCAGCAGCTTTGACCAGGTTAATGAAAAACTGTTTTTT.

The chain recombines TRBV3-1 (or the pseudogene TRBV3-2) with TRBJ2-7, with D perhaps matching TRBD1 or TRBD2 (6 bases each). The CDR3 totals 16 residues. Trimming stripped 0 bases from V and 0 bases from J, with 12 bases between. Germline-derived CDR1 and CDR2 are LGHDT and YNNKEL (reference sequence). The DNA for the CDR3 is TGTGCCAGCAGCCAAGATGGGGGGCACTTCTCCTACGAGCAGTACTTC. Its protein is CASSQDGGHFSYEQYF.

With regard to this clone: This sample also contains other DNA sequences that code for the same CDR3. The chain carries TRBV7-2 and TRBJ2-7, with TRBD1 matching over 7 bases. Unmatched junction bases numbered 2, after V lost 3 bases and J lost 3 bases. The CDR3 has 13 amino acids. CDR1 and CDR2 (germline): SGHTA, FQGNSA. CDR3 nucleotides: TGTGCCAGCAGCTTGGCAGGGGGCTACGAGCAGTACTTC. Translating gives CASSLAGGYEQYF.

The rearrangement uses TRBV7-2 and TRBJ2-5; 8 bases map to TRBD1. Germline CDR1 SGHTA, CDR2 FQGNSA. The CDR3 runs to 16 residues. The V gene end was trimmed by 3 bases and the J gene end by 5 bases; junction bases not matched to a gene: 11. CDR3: CASSLWTGRGKETQYF. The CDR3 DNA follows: TGTGCCAGCAGCTTGTGGACAGGGCGGGGTAAGGAGACCCAGTACTTC.

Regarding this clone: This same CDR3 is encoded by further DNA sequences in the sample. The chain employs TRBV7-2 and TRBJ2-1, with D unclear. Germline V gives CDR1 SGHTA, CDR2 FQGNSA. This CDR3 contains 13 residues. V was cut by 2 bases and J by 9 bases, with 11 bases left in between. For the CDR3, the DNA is TGTGCCAGCAGCTTAAGTTTTACGTTTGAGCAGTTCTTC. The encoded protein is CASSLSFTFEQFF. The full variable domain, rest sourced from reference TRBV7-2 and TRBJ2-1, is GAGVSQSPSNKVTEKGKDVELRCDPISGHTALYWYRQSLGQGLEFLIYFQGNSAPDKSGLPSDRFSAERTGGSVSTLTIQRTQQEDSAVYLCASSLSFTFEQFFGPGTRLTVL.

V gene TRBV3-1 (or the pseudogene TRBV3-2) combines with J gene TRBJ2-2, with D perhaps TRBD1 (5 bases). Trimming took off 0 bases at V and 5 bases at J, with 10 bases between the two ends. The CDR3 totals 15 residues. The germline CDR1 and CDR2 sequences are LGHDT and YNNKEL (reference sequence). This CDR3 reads CASSQDRQRTGELFF. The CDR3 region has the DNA TGTGCCAGCAGCCAAGACCGACAGCGTACCGGGGAGCTGTTTTTT.

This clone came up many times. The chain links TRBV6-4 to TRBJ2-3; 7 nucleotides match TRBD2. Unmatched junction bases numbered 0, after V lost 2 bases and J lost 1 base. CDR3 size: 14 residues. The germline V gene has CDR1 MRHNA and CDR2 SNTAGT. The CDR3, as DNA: TGTGCCAGCAGTGACACTAGCGGCACAGATACGCAGTATTTT. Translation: CASSDTSGTDTQYF.

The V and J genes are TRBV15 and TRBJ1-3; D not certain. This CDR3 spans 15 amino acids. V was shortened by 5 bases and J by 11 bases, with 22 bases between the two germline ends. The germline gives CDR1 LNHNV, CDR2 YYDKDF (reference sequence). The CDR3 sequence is CATSPPRADRRAIYF. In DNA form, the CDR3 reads TGTGCCACCAGCCCGCCGCGCGCGGACCGACGGGCCATATATTTT.

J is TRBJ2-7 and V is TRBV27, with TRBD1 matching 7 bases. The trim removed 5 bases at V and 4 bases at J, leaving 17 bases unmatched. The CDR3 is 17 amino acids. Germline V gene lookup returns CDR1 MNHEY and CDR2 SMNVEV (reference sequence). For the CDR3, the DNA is TGTGCCAGCAGTCAAACACCACCTGACAGGGTCTTATACGAGCAGTACTTC. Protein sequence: CASSQTPPDRVLYEQYF.

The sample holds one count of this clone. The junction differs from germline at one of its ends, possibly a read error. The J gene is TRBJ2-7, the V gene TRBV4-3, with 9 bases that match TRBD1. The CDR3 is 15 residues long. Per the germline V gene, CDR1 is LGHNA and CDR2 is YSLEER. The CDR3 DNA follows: TGCACCAGCAGCCAGGCCGGGACAGGGATCGACGAGCAGTACTTC. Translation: CTSSQAGTGIDEQYF.

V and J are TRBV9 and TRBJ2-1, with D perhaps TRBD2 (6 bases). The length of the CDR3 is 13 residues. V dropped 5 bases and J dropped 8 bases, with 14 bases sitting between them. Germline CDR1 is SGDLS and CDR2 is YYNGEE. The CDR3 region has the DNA TGTGCCAGCAGTGCGGGGTCGGGCGATGAGCAGTTCTTC. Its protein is CASSAGSGDEQFF.

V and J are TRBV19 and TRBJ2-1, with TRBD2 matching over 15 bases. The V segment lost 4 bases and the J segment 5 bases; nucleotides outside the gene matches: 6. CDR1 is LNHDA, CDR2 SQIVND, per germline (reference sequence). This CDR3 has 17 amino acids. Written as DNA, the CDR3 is TGTGCCAGTAGTACCGGACTAGCGGGGGGGGGCGACAATGAGCAGTTCTTC. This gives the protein CASSTGLAGGGDNEQFF.

The chain's CDR3 is CASTGTDTQYF. The CDR3 DNA sequence: TGTGCCAGTACTGGCACAGATACGCAGTATTTT. The rearrangement uses TRBV19 and TRBJ2-3; D not certain. V gave up 7 bases and J gave up 1 base, with 3 bases separating them. Germline-derived CDR1 and CDR2 are LNHDA and SQIVND (reference sequence). The CDR3 loop spans 11 amino acids.

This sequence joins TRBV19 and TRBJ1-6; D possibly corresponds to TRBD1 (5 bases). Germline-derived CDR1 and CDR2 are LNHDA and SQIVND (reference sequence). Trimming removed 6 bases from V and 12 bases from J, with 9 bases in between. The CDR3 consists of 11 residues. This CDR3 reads CASRQGGPLHF. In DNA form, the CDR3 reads TGTGCCAGTAGGCAGGGTGGACCCCTCCACTTT.

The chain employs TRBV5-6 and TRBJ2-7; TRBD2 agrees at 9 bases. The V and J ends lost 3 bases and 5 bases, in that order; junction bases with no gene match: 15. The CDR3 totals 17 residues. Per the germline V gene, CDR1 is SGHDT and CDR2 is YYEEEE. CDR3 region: CASSYGRVAGEVNEQYF. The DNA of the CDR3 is TGTGCCAGCAGCTATGGAAGAGTAGCGGGAGAAGTCAACGAGCAGTACTTC. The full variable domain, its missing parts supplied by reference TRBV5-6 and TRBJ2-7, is DAGVTQSPTHLIKTRGQQVTLRCSPKSGHDTVSWYQQALGQGPQFIFQYYEEEERQRGNFPDRFSGHQFPNYSSELNVNALLLGDSALYLCASSYGRVAGEVNEQYFGPGTRLTVT.

The CDR3: CASSLVAGGWETQYF. The CDR3 bases are TGTGCCAGCAGCTTAGTGGCAGGTGGATGGGAGACCCAGTACTTC. The rearrangement uses TRBV7-2 and TRBJ2-5; D remains unclear. This CDR3 spans 15 amino acids. Germline CDR1 reads SGHTA; CDR2 reads FQGNSA. The germline V and J ends were trimmed by 1 base and 5 bases, with 14 bases remaining between them.